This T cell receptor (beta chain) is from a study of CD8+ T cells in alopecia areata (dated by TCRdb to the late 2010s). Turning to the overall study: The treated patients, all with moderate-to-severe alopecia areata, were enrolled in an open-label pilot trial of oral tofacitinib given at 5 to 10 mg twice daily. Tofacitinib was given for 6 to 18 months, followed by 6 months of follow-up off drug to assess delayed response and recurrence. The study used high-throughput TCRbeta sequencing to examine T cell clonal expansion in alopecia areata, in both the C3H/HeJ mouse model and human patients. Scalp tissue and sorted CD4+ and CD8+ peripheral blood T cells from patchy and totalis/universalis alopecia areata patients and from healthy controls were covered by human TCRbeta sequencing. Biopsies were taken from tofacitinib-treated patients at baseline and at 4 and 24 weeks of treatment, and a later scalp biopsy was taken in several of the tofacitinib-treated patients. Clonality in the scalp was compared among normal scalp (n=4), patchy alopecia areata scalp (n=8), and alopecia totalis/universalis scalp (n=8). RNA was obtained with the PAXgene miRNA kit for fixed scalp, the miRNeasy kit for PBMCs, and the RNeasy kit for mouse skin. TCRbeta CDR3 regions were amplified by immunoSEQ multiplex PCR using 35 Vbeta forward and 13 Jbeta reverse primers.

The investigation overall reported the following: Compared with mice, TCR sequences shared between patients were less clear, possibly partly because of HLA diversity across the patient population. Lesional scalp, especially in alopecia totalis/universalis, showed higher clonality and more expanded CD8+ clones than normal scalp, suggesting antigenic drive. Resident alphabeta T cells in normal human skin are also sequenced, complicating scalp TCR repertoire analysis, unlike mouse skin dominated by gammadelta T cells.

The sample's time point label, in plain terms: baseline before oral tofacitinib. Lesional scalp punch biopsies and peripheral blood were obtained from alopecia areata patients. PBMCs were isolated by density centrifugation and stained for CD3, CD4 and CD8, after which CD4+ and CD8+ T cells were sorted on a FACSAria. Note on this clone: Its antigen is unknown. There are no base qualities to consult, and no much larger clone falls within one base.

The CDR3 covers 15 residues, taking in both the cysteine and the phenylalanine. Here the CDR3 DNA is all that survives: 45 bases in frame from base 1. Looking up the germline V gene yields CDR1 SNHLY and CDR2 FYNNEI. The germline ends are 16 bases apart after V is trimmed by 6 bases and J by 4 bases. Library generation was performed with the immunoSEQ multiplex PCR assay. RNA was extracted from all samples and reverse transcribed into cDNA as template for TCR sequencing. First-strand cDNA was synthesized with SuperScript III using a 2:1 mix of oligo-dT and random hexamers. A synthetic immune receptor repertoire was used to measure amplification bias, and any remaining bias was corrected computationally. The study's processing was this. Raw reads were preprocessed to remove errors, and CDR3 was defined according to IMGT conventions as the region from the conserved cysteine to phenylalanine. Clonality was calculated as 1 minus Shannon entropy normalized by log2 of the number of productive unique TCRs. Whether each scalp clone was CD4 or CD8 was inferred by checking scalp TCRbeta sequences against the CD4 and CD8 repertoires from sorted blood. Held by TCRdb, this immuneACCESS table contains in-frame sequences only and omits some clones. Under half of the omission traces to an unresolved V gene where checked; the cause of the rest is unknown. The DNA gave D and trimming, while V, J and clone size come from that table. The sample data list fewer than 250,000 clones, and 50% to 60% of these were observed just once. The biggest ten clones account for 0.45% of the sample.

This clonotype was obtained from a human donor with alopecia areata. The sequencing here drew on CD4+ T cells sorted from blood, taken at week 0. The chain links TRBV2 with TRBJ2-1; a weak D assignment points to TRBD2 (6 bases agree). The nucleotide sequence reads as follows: TGTGCCAGCAGGGCTATCTCTAGCGAGTACAATGAGCAGTTCTTC. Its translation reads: CASRAISSEYNEQFF.